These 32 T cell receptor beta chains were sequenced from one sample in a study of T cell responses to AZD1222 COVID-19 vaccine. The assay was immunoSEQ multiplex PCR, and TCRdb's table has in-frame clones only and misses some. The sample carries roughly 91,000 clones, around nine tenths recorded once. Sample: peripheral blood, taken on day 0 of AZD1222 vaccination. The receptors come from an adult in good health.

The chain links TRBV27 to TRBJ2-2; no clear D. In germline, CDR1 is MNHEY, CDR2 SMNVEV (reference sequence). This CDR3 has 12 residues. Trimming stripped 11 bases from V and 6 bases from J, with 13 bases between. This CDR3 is CAPRTIAGELFF. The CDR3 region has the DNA TGTGCCCCAAGAACTATAGCCGGGGAGCTGTTTTTT.

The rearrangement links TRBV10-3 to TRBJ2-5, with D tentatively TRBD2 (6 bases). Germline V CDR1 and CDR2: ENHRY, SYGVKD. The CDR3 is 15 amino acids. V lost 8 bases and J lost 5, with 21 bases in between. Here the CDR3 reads CAIGPGLNPGETQYF. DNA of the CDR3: TGTGCCATCGGACCGGGACTCAACCCAGGGGAGACCCAGTACTTC.

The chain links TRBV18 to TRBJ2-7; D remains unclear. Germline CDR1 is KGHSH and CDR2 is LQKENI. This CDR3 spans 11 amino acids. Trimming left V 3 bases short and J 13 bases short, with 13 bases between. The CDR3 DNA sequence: TGTGCCAGCTCACCTGGAGTACCCCTATACGTC. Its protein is CASSPGVPLYV.

The CDR3 here is CASSEKAVYNSPLHF. CDR3 in DNA: TGTGCCAGCAGTGAAAAGGCAGTTTATAATTCACCCCTCCACTTT. The chain has TRBV25-1 and TRBJ1-6, with no clear D. The CDR3 is made up of 15 amino acids. Germline V CDR1 and CDR2: MGHDK, SYGVNS. Trimming shortened V by 2 bases and J by 4 bases, and 9 bases separated the two germline ends.

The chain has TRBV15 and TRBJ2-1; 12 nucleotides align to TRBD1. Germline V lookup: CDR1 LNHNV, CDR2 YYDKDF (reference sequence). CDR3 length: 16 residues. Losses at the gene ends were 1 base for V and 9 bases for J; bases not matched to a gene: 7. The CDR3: CATSRAPGTGGIEQFF. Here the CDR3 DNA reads TGTGCCACCAGCAGAGCGCCCGGGACAGGGGGCATTGAGCAGTTCTTC.

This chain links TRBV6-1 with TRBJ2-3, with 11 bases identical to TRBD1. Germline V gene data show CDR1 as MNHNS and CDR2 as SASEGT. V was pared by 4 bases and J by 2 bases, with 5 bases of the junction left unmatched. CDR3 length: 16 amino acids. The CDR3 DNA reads TGTGCCAGCAGTGTCCGGGACAGGGGGACCACAGATACGCAGTATTTT. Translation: CASSVRDRGTTDTQYF.

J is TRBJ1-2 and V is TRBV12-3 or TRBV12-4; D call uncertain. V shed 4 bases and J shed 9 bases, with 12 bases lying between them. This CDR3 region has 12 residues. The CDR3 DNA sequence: TGTGCCAGCAGTTCAGACATTAAAAGCTACACCTTC. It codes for CASSSDIKSYTF.

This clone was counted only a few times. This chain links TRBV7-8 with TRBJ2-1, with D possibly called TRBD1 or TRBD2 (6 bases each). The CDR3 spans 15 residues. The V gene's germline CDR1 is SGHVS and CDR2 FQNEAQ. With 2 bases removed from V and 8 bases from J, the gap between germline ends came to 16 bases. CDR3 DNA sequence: TGTGCCAGCAGCTTAAAATGGGGGGCGGTCGATGAGCAGTTCTTC. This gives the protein CASSLKWGAVDEQFF.

The CDR3 nucleotides read TGTGCCAGCAGCCGGGGAGGGGGTGAGCAGTTCTTC. Protein sequence: CASSRGGGEQFF. The chain is built from TRBV11-1 and TRBJ2-1, with a tentative D call TRBD2 (7 bases). Germline V gene data show CDR1 as SGHAT and CDR2 as FQDESV (reference sequence). Trimming removed 5 bases from V and 9 bases from J, with 11 bases in between. CDR3 size: 12 residues.

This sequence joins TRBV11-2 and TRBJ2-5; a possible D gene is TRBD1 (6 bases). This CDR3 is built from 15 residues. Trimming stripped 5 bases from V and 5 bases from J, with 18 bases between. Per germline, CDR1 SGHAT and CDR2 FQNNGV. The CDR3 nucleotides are TGTGCCAGCAGCCCGGGACATCTGATGGAGGAGACCCAGTACTTC. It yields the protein CASSPGHLMEETQYF.

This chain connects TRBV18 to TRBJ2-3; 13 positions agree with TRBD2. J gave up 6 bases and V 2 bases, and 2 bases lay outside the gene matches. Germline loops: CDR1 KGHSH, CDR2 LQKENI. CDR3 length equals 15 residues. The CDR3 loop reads CASSPGLAGVDTQYF. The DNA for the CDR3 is TGTGCCAGCTCACCAGGACTAGCGGGAGTGGATACGCAGTATTTT.

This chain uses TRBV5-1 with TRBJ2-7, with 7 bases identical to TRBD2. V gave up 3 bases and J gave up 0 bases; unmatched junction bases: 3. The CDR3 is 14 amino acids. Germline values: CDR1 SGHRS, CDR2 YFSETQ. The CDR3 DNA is TGCGCCAGCAGCTGGGGAGGGAACTCCTACGAGCAGTACTTC. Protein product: CASSWGGNSYEQYF.

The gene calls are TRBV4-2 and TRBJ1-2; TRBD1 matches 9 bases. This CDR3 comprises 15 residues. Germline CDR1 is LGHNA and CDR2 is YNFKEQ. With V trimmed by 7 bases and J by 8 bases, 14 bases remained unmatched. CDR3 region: CASTPIDRGIGGYTF. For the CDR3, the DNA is TGTGCCAGCACCCCAATCGACAGGGGGATAGGGGGCTACACCTTC.

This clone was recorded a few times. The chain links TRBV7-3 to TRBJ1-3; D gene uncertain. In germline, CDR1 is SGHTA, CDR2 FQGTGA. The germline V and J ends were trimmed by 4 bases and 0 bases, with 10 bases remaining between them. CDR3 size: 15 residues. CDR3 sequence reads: CASSSGPSSGNTIYF. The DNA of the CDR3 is TGTGCCAGCAGCTCCGGGCCGAGCTCTGGAAACACCATATATTTT.

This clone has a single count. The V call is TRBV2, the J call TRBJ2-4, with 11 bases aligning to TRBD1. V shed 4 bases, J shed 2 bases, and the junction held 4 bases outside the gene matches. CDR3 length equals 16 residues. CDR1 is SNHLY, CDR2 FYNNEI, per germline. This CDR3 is CASSGGTGGTKNIQYF. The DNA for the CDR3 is TGTGCCAGCAGTGGGGGGACAGGGGGTACCAAAAACATTCAGTACTTC.

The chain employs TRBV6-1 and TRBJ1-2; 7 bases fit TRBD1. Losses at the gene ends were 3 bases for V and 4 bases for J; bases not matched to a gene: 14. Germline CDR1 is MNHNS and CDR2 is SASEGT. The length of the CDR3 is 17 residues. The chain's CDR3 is CASSDAASQGEGYGYTF. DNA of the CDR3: TGTGCCAGCAGTGATGCGGCTAGTCAGGGGGAAGGCTATGGCTACACCTTC.

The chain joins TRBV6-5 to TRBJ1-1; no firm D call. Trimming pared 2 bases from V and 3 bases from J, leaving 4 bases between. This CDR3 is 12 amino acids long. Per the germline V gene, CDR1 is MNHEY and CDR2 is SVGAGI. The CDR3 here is CASSYPDTEAFF. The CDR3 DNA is TGTGCCAGCAGTTACCCCGACACTGAAGCTTTCTTT.

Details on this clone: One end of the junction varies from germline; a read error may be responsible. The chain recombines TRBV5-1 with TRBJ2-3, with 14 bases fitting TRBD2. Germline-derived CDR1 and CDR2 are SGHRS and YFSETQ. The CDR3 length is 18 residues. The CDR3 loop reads CASSQGLAGEYGTDTQYF. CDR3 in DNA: TGTGCCAGCAGCCAGGGACTAGCGGGAGAGTACGGCACAGATACGCAGTATTTT. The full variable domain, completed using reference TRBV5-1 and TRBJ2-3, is KAGVTQTPRYLIKTRGQQVTLSCSPISGHRSVSWYQQTPGQGLQFLFEYFSETQRNKGNFPGRFSGRQFSNSRSEMNVSTLELGDSALYLCASSQGLAGEYGTDTQYFGPGTRLTVL.

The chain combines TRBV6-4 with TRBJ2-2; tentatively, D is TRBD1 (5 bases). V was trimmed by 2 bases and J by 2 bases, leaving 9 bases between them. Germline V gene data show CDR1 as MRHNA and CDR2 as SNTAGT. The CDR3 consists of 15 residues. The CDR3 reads CASSDQGLNTGELFF. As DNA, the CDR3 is TGTGCCAGCAGTGACCAGGGCCTAAACACCGGGGAGCTGTTTTTT.

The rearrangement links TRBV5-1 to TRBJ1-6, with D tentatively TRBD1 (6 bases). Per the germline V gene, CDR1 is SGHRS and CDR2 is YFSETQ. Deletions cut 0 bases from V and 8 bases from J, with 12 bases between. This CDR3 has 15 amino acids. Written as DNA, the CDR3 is TGCGCCAGCAGCTTGGGGGACACCGTTTATTCACCCCTCCACTTT. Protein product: CASSLGDTVYSPLHF. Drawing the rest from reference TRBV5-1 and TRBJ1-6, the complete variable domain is KAGVTQTPRYLIKTRGQQVTLSCSPISGHRSVSWYQQTPGQGLQFLFEYFSETQRNKGNFPGRFSGRQFSNSRSEMNVSTLELGDSALYLCASSLGDTVYSPLHFGNGTRLTVT.

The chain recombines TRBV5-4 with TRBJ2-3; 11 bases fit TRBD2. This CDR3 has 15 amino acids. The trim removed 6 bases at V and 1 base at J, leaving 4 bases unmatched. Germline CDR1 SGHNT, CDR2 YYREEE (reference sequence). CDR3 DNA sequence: TGTGCCAGCACCAGGGGACTAGCGGGCACAGATACGCAGTATTTT. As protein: CASTRGLAGTDTQYF. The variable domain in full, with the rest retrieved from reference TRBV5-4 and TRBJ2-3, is ETGVTQSPTHLIKTRGQQVTLRCSSQSGHNTVSWYQQALGQGPQFIFQYYREEENGRGNFPPRFSGLQFPNYSSELNVNALELDDSALYLCASTRGLAGTDTQYFGPGTRLTVL.

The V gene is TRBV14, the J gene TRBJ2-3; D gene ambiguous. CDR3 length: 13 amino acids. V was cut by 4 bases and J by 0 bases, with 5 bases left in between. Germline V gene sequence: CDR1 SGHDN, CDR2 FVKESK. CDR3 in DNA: TGTGCCAGCAGCCGACGAAGCACAGATACGCAGTATTTT. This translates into CASSRRSTDTQYF.

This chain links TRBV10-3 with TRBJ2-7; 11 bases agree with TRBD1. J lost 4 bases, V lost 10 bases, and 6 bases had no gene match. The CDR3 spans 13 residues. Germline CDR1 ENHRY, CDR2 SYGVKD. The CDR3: CASGQGADYEQYV. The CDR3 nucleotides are TGTGCCAGCGGACAGGGGGCAGATTACGAGCAGTACGTC.

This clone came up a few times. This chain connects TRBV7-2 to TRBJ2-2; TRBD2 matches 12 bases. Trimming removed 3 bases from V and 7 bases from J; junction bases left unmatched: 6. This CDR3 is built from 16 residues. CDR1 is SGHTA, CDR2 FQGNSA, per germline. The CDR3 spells CASSLAASGGDGELFF. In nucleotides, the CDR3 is TGTGCCAGCAGCTTGGCGGCTAGCGGGGGGGACGGGGAGCTGTTTTTT.

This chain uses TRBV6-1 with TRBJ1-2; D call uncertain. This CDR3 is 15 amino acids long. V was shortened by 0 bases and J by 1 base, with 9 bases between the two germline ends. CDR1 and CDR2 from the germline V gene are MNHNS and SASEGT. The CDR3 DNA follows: TGTGCCAGCAGTGAAGCGTCCTGGGGTAACTATGGCTACACCTTC. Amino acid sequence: CASSEASWGNYGYTF.

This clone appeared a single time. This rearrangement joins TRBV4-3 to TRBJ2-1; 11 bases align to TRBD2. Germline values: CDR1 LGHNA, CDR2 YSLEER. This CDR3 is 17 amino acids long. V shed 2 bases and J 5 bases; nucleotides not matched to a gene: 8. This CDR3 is CASSQSASGGYNNEQFF. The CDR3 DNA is TGCGCCAGCAGCCAATCGGCTAGCGGGGGGTACAACAATGAGCAGTTCTTC.

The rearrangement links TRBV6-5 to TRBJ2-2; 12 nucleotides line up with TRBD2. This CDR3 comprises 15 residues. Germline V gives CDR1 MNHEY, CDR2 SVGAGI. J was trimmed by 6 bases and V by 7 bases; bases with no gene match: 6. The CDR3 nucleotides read TGTGCCAGCAACCTAGCGGGGGGGCAGGCCGGGGAGCTGTTTTTT. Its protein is CASNLAGGQAGELFF.

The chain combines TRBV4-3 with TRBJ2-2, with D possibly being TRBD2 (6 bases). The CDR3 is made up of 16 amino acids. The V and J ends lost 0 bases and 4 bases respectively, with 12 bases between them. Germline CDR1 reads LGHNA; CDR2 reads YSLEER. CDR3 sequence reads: CASSQDHGGTTGELFF. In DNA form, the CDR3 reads TGCGCCAGCAGCCAAGATCATGGGGGGACCACCGGGGAGCTGTTTTTT.

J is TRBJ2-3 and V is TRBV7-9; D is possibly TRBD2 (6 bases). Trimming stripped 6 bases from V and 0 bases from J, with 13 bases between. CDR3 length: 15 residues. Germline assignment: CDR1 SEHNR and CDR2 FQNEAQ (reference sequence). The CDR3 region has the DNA TGTGCCAGCAGGGGGGGAGCCGGTAGCACAGATACGCAGTATTTT. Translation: CASRGGAGSTDTQYF.

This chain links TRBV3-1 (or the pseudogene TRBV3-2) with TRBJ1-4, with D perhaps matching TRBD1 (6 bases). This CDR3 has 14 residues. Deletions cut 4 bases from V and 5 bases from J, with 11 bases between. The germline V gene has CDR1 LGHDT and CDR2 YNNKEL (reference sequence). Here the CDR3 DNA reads TGTGCCAGCAGCCGAGGGGGATTCAATGAAAAACTGTTTTTT. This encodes CASSRGGFNEKLFF.

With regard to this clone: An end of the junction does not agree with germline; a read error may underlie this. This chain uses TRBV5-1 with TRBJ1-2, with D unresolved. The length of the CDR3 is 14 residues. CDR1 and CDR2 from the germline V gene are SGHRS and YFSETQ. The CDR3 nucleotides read TGTGCCAGCAGCCCCGGGCCCACTAACTATGGCTACACCTTC. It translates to CASSPGPTNYGYTF.

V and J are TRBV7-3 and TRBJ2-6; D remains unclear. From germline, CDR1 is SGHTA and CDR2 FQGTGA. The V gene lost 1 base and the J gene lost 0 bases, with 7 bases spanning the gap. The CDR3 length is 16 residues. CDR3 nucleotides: TGTGCCAGCAGCTTAAGGGCAGCCTCTGGGGCCAACGTCCTGACTTTC. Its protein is CASSLRAASGANVLTF.